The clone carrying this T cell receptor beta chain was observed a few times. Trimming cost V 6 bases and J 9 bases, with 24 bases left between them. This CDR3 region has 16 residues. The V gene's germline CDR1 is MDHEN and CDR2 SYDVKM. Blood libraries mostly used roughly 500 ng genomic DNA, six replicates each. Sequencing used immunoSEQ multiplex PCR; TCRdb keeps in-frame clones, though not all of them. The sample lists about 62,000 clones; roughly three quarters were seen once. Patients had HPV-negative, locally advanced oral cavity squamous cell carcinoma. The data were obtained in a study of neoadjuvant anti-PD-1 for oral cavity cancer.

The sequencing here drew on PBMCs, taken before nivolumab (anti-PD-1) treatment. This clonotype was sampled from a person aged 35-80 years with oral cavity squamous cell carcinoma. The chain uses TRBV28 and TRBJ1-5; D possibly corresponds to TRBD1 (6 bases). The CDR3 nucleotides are TGTGCCAGCAGGCCTGGAACAGGGTTCGGCCAACTGCCCCAGCATTTT. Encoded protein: CASRPGTGFGQLPQHF.